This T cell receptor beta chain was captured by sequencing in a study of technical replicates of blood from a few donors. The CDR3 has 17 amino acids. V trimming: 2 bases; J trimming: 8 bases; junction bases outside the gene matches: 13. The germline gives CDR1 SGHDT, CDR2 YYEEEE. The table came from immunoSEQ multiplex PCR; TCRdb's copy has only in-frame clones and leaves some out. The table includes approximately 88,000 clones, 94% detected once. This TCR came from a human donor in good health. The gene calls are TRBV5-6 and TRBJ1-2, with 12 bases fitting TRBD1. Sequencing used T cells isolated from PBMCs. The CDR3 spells CASSLLLGGQGAHGYTF. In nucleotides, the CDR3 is TGTGCCAGCAGCTTATTACTTGGGGGACAGGGGGCGCACGGCTACACCTTC.